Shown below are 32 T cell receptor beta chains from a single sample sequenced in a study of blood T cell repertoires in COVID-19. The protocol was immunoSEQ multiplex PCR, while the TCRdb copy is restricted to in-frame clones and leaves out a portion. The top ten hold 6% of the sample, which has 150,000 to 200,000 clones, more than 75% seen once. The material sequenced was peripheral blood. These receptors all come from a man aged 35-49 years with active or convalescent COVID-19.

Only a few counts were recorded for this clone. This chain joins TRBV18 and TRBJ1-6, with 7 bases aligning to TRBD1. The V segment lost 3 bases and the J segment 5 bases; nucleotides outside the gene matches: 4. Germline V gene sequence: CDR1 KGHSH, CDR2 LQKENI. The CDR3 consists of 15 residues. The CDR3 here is CASSPPGQNNSPLHF. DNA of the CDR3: TGTGCCAGCTCACCGCCGGGACAGAATAATTCACCCCTCCACTTT.

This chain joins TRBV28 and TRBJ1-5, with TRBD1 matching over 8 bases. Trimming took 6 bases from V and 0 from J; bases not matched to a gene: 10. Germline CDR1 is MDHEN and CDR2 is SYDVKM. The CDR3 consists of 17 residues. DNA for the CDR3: TGTGCCAGCAGGCCCCGGACAGGGAATCGTAGCAATCAGCCCCAGCATTTT. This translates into CASRPRTGNRSNQPQHF. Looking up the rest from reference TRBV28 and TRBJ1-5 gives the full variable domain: DVKVTQSSRYLVKRTGEKVFLECVQDMDHENMFWYRQDPGLGLRLIYFSYDVKMKEKGDIPEGYSVSREKKERFSLILESASTNQTSMYLCASRPRTGNRSNQPQHFGDGTRLSIL.

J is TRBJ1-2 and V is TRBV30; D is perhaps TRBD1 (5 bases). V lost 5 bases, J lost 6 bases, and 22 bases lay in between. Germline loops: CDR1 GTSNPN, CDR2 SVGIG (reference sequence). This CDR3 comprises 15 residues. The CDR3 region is CAWGRFPPGVDGYTF. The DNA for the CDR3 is TGTGCCTGGGGGCGCTTTCCCCCGGGGGTAGATGGCTACACCTTC.

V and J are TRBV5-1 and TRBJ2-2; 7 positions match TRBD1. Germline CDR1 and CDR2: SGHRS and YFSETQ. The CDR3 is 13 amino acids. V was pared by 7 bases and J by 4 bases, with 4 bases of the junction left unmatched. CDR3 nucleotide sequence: TGCGCCAGCTTCGGGACAGTCACCGGGGAGCTGTTTTTT. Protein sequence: CASFGTVTGELFF.

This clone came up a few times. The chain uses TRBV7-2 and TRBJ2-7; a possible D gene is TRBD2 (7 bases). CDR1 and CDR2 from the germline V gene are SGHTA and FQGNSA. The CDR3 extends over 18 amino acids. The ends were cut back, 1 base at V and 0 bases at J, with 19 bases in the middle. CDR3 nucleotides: TGTGCCAGCAGCTTAGATTTTGGCGGGGGCTCGCACTCCTACGAGCAGTACTTC. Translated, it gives CASSLDFGGGSHSYEQYF. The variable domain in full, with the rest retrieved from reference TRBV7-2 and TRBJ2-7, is GAGVSQSPSNKVTEKGKDVELRCDPISGHTALYWYRQSLGQGLEFLIYFQGNSAPDKSGLPSDRFSAERTGGSVSTLTIQRTQQEDSAVYLCASSLDFGGGSHSYEQYFGPGTRLTVT.

The CDR3 region is CASSQPDRDSDTQYF. DNA for the CDR3: TGCGCCAGCAGCCAACCGGACAGGGACTCAGATACGCAGTATTTT. This chain uses TRBV4-1 with TRBJ2-3, with 8 positions matching TRBD1. V shed 2 bases and J 4 bases; nucleotides not matched to a gene: 5. The CDR3 runs 15 residues. Germline CDR1 MGHRA, CDR2 YSYEKL.

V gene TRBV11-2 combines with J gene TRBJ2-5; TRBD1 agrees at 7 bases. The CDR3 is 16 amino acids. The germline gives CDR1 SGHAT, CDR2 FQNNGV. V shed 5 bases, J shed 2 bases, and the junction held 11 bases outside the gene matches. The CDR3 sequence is CASSPGTALGQETQYF. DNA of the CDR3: TGTGCCAGCAGCCCTGGGACAGCCCTAGGTCAAGAGACCCAGTACTTC.

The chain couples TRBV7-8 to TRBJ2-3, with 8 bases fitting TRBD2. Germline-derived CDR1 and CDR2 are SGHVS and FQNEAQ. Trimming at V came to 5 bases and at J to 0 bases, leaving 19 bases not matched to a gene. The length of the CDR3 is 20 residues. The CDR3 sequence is CASSPPSSVAGLGSTDTQYF. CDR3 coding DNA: TGTGCCAGCAGCCCACCCAGCAGCGTAGCGGGACTAGGAAGCACAGATACGCAGTATTTT.

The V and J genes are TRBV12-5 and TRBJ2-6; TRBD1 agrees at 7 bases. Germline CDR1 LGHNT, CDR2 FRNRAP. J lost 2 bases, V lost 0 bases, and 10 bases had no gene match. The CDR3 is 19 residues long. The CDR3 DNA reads TGTGCTAGTGGTTTGGTACCCCTACAGGGGTGGACTGGGGCCAACGTCCTGACTTTC. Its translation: CASGLVPLQGWTGANVLTF.

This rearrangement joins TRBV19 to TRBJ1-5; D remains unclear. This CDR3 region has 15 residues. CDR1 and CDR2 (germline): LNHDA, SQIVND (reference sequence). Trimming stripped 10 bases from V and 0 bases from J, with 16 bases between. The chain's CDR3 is CATSPVFDSNQPQHF. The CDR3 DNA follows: TGTGCCACCTCGCCGGTCTTCGATAGCAATCAGCCCCAGCATTTT. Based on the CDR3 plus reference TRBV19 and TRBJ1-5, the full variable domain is DGGITQSPKYLFRKEGQNVTLSCEQNLNHDAMYWYRQDPGQGLRLIYYSQIVNDFQKGDIAEGYSVSREKKESFPLTVTSAQKNPTAFYLCATSPVFDSNQPQHFGDGTRLSIL.

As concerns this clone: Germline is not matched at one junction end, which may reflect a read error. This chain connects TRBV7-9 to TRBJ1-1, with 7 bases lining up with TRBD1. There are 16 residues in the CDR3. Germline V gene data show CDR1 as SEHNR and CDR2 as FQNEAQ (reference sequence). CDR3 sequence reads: CASSLLPTGVVTEAFF. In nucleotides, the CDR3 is TGCGCCAGCAGCCTATTACCCACAGGGGTTGTCACTGAAGCTTTCTTT.

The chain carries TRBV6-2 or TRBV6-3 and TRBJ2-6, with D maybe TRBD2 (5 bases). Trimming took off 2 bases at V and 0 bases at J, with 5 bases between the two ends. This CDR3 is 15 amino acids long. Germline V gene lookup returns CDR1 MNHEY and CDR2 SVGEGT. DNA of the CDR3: TGTGCCAGCAGTTACGGGAGCTCTGGGGCCAACGTCCTGACTTTC. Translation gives CASSYGSSGANVLTF.

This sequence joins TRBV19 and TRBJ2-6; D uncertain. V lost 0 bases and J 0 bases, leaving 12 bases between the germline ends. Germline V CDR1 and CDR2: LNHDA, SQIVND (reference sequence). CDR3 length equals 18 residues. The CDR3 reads CASSIDMTRPSGANVLTF. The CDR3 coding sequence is TGTGCCAGTAGTATAGATATGACACGACCCTCTGGGGCCAACGTCCTGACTTTC.

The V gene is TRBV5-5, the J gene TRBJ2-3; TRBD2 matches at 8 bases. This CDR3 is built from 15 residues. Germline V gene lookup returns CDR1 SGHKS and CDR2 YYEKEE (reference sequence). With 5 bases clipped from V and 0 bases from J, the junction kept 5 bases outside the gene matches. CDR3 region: CASRITSGSTDTQYF. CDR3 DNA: TGTGCCAGCAGAATTACTAGCGGAAGCACAGATACGCAGTATTTT.

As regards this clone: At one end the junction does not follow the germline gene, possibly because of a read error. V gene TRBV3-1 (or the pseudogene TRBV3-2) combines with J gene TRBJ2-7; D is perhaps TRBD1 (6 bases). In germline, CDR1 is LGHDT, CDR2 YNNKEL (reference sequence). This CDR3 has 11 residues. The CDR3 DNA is TGTGCCAGCAGCCAGACAGGACAGTCCCACTTC. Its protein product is CASSQTGQSHF.

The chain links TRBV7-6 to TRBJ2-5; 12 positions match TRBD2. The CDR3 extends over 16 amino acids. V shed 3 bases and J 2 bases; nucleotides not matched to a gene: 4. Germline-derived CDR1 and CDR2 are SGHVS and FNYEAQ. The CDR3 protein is CASSFTSGGPQETQYF. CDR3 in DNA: TGTGCCAGCAGCTTTACTAGCGGGGGGCCACAAGAGACCCAGTACTTC.

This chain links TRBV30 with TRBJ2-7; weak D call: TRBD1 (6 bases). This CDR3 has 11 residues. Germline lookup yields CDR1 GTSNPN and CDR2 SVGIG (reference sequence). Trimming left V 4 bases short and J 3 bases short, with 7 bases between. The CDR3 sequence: CAWTGDYEQYF. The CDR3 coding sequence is TGTGCCTGGACAGGGGACTACGAGCAGTACTTC.

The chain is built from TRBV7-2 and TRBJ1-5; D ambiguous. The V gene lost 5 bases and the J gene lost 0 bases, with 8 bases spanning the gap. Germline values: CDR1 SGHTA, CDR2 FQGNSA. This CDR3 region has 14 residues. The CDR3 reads CASSLSPSNQPQHF. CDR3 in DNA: TGTGCCAGCAGCCTTAGCCCTAGCAATCAGCCCCAGCATTTT.

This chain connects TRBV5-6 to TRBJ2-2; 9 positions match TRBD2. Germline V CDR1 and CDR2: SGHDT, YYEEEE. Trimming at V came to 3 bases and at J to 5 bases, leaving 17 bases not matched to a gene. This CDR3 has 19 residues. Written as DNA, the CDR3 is TGTGCCAGCAGCTCAGAACCCTTCATCGCGGGGGGGCGGACCGGGGAGCTGTTTTTT. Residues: CASSSEPFIAGGRTGELFF.

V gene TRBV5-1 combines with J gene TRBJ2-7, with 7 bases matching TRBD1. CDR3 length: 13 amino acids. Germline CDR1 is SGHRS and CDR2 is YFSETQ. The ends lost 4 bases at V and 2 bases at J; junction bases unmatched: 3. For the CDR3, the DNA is TGCGCCAGCAGCCCGGGACAGCCCTACGAGCAGTACTTC. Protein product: CASSPGQPYEQYF. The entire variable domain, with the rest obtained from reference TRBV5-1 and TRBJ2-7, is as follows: KAGVTQTPRYLIKTRGQQVTLSCSPISGHRSVSWYQQTPGQGLQFLFEYFSETQRNKGNFPGRFSGRQFSNSRSEMNVSTLELGDSALYLCASSPGQPYEQYFGPGTRLTVT.

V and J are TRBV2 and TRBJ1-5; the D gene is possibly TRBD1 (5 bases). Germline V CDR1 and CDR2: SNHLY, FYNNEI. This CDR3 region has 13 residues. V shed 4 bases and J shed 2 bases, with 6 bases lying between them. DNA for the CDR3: TGTGCCAGCAGTGGCAGGGGCAATCAGCCCCAGCATTTT. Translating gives CASSGRGNQPQHF.

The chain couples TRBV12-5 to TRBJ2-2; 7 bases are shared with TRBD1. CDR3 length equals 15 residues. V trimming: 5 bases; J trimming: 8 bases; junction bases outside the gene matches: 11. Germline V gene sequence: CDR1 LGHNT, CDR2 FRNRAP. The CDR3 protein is CASGKGTVFEGELFF. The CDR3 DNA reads TGTGCTAGTGGTAAAGGGACAGTGTTTGAAGGGGAGCTGTTTTTT.

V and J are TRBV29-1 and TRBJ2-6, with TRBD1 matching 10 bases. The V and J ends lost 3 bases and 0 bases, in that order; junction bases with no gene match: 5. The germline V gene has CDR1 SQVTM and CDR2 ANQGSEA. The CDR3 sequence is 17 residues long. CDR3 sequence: CSVDGTGDYSGANVLTF. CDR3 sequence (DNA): TGCAGCGTTGATGGGACAGGGGATTACTCTGGGGCCAACGTCCTGACTTTC.

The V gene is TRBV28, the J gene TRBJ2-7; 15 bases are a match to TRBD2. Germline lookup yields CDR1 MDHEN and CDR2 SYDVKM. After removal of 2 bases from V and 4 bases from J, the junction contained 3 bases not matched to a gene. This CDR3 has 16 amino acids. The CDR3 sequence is CASSLPGLAGGYEQYF. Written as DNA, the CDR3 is TGTGCCAGCAGTTTACCCGGACTAGCGGGGGGGTACGAGCAGTACTTC.

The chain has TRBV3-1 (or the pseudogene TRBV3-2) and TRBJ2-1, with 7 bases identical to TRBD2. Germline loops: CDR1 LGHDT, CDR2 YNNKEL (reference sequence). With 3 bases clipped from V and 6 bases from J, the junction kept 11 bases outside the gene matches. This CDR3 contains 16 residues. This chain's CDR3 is CASSHSLASRVNEQFF. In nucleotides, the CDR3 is TGTGCCAGCAGCCACTCACTAGCGAGCAGGGTCAATGAGCAGTTCTTC.

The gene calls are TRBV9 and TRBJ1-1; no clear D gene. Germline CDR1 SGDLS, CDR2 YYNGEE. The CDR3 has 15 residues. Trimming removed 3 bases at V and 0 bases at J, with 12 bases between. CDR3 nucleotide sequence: TGTGCCAGCAGCGCCGGGGAGGCCATGAACACTGAAGCTTTCTTT. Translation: CASSAGEAMNTEAFF.

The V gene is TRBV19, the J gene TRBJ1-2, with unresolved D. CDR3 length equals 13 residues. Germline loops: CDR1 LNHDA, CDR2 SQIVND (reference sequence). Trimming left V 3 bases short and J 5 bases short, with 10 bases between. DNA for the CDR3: TGTGCCAGTAGTATTCCAGGCCAGTATGGCTACACCTTC. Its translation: CASSIPGQYGYTF.

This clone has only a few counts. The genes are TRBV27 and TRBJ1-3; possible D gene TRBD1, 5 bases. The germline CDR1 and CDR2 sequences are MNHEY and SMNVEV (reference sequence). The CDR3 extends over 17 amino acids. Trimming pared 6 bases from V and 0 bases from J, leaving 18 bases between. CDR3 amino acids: CASSLSSGRDSGNTIYF. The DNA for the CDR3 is TGTGCCAGCAGCCTCTCCTCCGGCAGGGACTCTGGAAACACCATATATTTT.

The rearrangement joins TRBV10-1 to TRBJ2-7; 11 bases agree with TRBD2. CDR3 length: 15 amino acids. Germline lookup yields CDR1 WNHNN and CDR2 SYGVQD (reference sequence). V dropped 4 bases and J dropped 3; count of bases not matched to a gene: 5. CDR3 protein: CASSGTSGLYYEQYF. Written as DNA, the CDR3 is TGCGCCAGCAGTGGGACTAGCGGGCTTTACTACGAGCAGTACTTC.

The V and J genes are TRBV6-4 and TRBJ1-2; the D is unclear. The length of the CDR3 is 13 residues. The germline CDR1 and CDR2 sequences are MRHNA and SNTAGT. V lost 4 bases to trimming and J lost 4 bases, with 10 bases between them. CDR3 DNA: TGTGCCAGCAGTGGAGATTCTGGCTATGGCTACACCTTC. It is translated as CASSGDSGYGYTF.

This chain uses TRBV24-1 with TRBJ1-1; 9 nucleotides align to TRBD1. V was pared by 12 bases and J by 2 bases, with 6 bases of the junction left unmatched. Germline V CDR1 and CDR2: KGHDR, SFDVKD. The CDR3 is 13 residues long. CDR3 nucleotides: TGTGCCCCATGGGACAGGGTTAACACTGAAGCTTTCTTT. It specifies CAPWDRVNTEAFF.

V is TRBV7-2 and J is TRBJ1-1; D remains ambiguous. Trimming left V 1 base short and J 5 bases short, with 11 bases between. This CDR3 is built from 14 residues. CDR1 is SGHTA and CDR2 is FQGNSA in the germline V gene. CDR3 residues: CASSLVPASTEAFF. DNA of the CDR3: TGTGCCAGCAGCTTAGTCCCAGCGTCGACTGAAGCTTTCTTT.